A selection of T cell receptor beta chains follows, all from one sample in a study of cytomegalovirus exposure and HLA in healthy donors. The protocol was immunoSEQ multiplex PCR, while the TCRdb copy is restricted to in-frame clones and leaves out a portion. The sample includes over 120,000 clones, 75% to 85% seen only once; the top ten take approximately 4.1%. The sequenced sample was PBMCs. Receptor source: a man in his forties or fifties in good health and CMV-seronegative. Both conserved end residues are part of each CDR3. A D gene is named only where the DNA matches it firmly. Size tells how often a clone was seen (once, few, many) or the class of an expanded clone, and some rows leave it out.

j_call: TRBJ1-3; d_call: NA; v_call: TRBV9; clone_size: NA; cdr3_nt: TGTGCCAGCAGCGTAGGGTTCCGGGACACCTCTGGAAACACCATATATTTT; cdr3_aa: CASSVGFRDTSGNTIYF
j_call: TRBJ2-3; d_call: NA; v_call: TRBV5-1; clone_size: NA; cdr3_nt: TGCGCCAGCAGCTTGGTAGCCGGGTCGGTTGTAACAGATACGCAGTATTTT; cdr3_aa: CASSLVAGSVVTDTQYF
j_call: TRBJ2-3; d_call: NA; v_call: TRBV18; clone_size: NA; cdr3_nt: TGTGCCAGCTCCATTTCAGGGGGCACAGATACGCAGTATTTT; cdr3_aa: CASSISGGTDTQYF
j_call: TRBJ1-1; d_call: TRBD1; v_call: TRBV5-6; clone_size: NA; cdr3_nt: TGTGCCAGCAGCTTAACAGGGGGAGGGAACACTGAAGCTTTCTTT; cdr3_aa: CASSLTGGGNTEAFF
j_call: TRBJ1-5; d_call: NA; v_call: TRBV6-6; clone_size: NA; cdr3_nt: TGTGCCAGCGACAATACAGGCAATCAGCCCCAGCATTTT; cdr3_aa: CASDNTGNQPQHF
j_call: TRBJ1-5; d_call: NA; v_call: TRBV6-4; clone_size: NA; cdr3_nt: TGTGCCAGCAGCGTTGACGGGGGGGATCAGCCCCAGCATTTT; cdr3_aa: CASSVDGGDQPQHF
j_call: TRBJ2-7; d_call: NA; v_call: TRBV10-2; clone_size: NA; cdr3_nt: TGCGCCAGCCGGGCACTCGGGACAAACTACGAGCAGTACTTC; cdr3_aa: CASRALGTNYEQYF
j_call: TRBJ1-6; d_call: NA; v_call: TRBV7-8; clone_size: NA; cdr3_nt: TGTGCCAGCAGCTTAATCCGGGACTATAATTCACCCCTCCACTTT; cdr3_aa: CASSLIRDYNSPLHF
j_call: TRBJ2-7; d_call: NA; v_call: TRBV5-1; clone_size: NA; cdr3_nt: TGCGCCAGCAGCTTGGAGGGGGACTACGAGCAGTACTTC; cdr3_aa: CASSLEGDYEQYF
j_call: TRBJ2-1; d_call: TRBD1; v_call: TRBV9; clone_size: NA; cdr3_nt: TGTGCCAGCAGCGCGAGGGGGACAGGGAATATGGGTGAGCAGTTCTTC; cdr3_aa: CASSARGTGNMGEQFF
j_call: TRBJ2-7; d_call: TRBD1; v_call: TRBV6-6; clone_size: NA; cdr3_nt: TGTGCCAGCAGCGACAGGGGGCGCGGGCAGTACTTC; cdr3_aa: CASSDRGRGQYF
j_call: TRBJ2-3; d_call: NA; v_call: TRBV6-4; clone_size: NA; cdr3_nt: TGTGCCAGCAGTGACTCTAGTTCTCGACTCAGCACAGATACGCAGTATTTT; cdr3_aa: CASSDSSSRLSTDTQYF
j_call: TRBJ2-7; d_call: NA; v_call: TRBV19; clone_size: NA; cdr3_nt: TGTGCCAGTAGTATACGTATTATTTCGTCCTACGAGCAGTACTTC; cdr3_aa: CASSIRIISSYEQYF
j_call: TRBJ2-7; d_call: TRBD2; v_call: TRBV6-4; clone_size: NA; cdr3_nt: TGTGCCAGCCTCGAGGGACTAGCGGAATACGAGCAGTACTTC; cdr3_aa: CASLEGLAEYEQYF
j_call: TRBJ2-7; d_call: TRBD1; v_call: TRBV5-4; clone_size: NA; cdr3_nt: TGTGCCAGCAGCCTCGACAGGGGGCGCCGAGGCGAGCAGTACTTC; cdr3_aa: CASSLDRGRRGEQYF
j_call: TRBJ2-5; d_call: NA; v_call: TRBV5-4; clone_size: NA; cdr3_nt: TGTGCCAGCAGCGGCGGGGGCGGCCGGACCCAGTACTTC; cdr3_aa: CASSGGGGRTQYF
j_call: TRBJ2-1; d_call: TRBD2; v_call: TRBV5-1; clone_size: NA; cdr3_nt: TGCGCCAGCAGCAGGACTAGCGGGGGGGCCGTGGATGAGCAGTTCTTC; cdr3_aa: CASSRTSGGAVDEQFF
j_call: TRBJ2-1; d_call: NA; v_call: TRBV28; clone_size: NA; cdr3_nt: TGTGCCAGCTGCGGGGAGGATGAGCAGTTCTTC; cdr3_aa: CASCGEDEQFF
j_call: TRBJ1-2; d_call: NA; v_call: TRBV7-2; clone_size: NA; cdr3_nt: TGTGCCAGCAGCTTCGTAAGGAGCAACTATGGCTACACCTTC; cdr3_aa: CASSFVRSNYGYTF
j_call: TRBJ2-7; d_call: TRBD1; v_call: TRBV5-1; clone_size: NA; cdr3_nt: TGCGCCAGCAGCTTGGCGACAGGGGGTACGGGCTCCTACGAGCAGTACTTC; cdr3_aa: CASSLATGGTGSYEQYF
j_call: TRBJ2-7; d_call: TRBD1; v_call: TRBV2; clone_size: NA; cdr3_nt: TGTGCCAGCAGGGCTTCCGGGACAGGGGACTACGAGCAGTACTTC; cdr3_aa: CASRASGTGDYEQYF
j_call: TRBJ1-6; d_call: NA; v_call: TRBV4-2; clone_size: once; cdr3_nt: TGTGCCAGCAGCCAAAGAGAGGGTCACGGTTACTCTTCACCCCTCCACTTT; cdr3_aa: CASSQREGHGYSSPLHF
j_call: TRBJ2-1; d_call: TRBD1; v_call: TRBV6-5; clone_size: NA; cdr3_nt: TGTGCCAGCAGTTACTCGGGGACAGGAGGCTACAATGAGCAGTTCTTC; cdr3_aa: CASSYSGTGGYNEQFF
j_call: TRBJ2-2; d_call: NA; v_call: TRBV5-5; clone_size: NA; cdr3_nt: TGTGCCAGCAGCAGGGAACGGGGGACCGGTAACACCGGGGAGCTGTTTTTT; cdr3_aa: CASSRERGTGNTGELFF
j_call: TRBJ1-5; d_call: TRBD1; v_call: TRBV15; clone_size: NA; cdr3_nt: TGTGCCACCAGCAGAGGGGACAGACTAAGCAATCAGCCCCAGCATTTT; cdr3_aa: CATSRGDRLSNQPQHF
j_call: TRBJ1-3; d_call: NA; v_call: TRBV5-1; clone_size: NA; cdr3_nt: TGCGCCAGCAGCCGGGACACCTCTGGAAACACCATATATTTT; cdr3_aa: CASSRDTSGNTIYF
j_call: TRBJ2-5; d_call: NA; v_call: TRBV7-2; clone_size: once; cdr3_nt: TGTGCCAGCAGCTTAGAGACAGTAAGAGAGACCCAGTACTTC; cdr3_aa: CASSLETVRETQYF
j_call: TRBJ1-1; d_call: NA; v_call: TRBV29-1; clone_size: NA; cdr3_nt: TGCAGCGTTGTCGGGAGGCTGAACACTGAAGCTTTCTTT; cdr3_aa: CSVVGRLNTEAFF
j_call: TRBJ1-5; d_call: NA; v_call: TRBV28; clone_size: NA; cdr3_nt: TGTGCCAGCAGTTTGTGGCAGAGCAATCAGCCCCAGCATTTT; cdr3_aa: CASSLWQSNQPQHF
j_call: TRBJ1-2; d_call: TRBD1; v_call: TRBV10-2; clone_size: NA; cdr3_nt: TGCGCCAGCAGTACAGGGGCGGGGGGCTACACCTTC; cdr3_aa: CASSTGAGGYTF
j_call: TRBJ2-7; d_call: NA; v_call: TRBV5-6; clone_size: NA; cdr3_nt: TGTGCCAGCAGCTTGGAGTTCGGCTCCTACGAGCAGTACTTC; cdr3_aa: CASSLEFGSYEQYF
j_call: TRBJ2-1; d_call: NA; v_call: TRBV2; clone_size: NA; cdr3_nt: TGTGCCAGCACCGAGACAGAACCCGTCTACAATGAGCAGTTCTTC; cdr3_aa: CASTETEPVYNEQFF
j_call: TRBJ2-3; d_call: TRBD1; v_call: TRBV4-3; clone_size: NA; cdr3_nt: TGCGCCAGCAGCCAAGATGTGACAGGGGGGACAGATACGCAGTATTTT; cdr3_aa: CASSQDVTGGTDTQYF
j_call: TRBJ2-5; d_call: TRBD2; v_call: TRBV28; clone_size: once; cdr3_nt: TGTGCCAGCACCCTTCCGGGAGGGGAGACCCAGTACTTC; cdr3_aa: CASTLPGGETQYF
j_call: TRBJ1-1; d_call: NA; v_call: TRBV4-3; clone_size: NA; cdr3_nt: TGCGCCAGCAGCCAAGATCGGGTTAGGGAGGACGGCTGGACTGAAGCTTTCTTT; cdr3_aa: CASSQDRVREDGWTEAFF
j_call: TRBJ1-4; d_call: NA; v_call: TRBV6-1; clone_size: NA; cdr3_nt: TGTGCCAGCAGTGAGGACAGCGGATGGATGGGTGAAAAACTGTTTTTT; cdr3_aa: CASSEDSGWMGEKLFF
j_call: TRBJ1-2; d_call: NA; v_call: TRBV10-2; clone_size: few; cdr3_nt: TGCGCCAGCAGCTCGGGACACAAGGAAGGCTACACCTTC; cdr3_aa: CASSSGHKEGYTF
j_call: TRBJ2-4; d_call: NA; v_call: TRBV19; clone_size: NA; cdr3_nt: TGTGCCAGTAGTACTTTAGGGGGAGGGGCCAAAAACATTCAGTACTTC; cdr3_aa: CASSTLGGGAKNIQYF
j_call: TRBJ1-1; d_call: TRBD1; v_call: TRBV27; clone_size: NA; cdr3_nt: TGTGCCAGCAGGTCACAGGGGACGTACACTGAAGCTTTCTTT; cdr3_aa: CASRSQGTYTEAFF
j_call: TRBJ2-5; d_call: TRBD2; v_call: TRBV6-5; clone_size: NA; cdr3_nt: TGTGCCAGCAGTTCGAAACTAGCGGGGGGGCAAGAGACCCAGTACTTC; cdr3_aa: CASSSKLAGGQETQYF
j_call: TRBJ2-6; d_call: TRBD1; v_call: TRBV5-8; clone_size: few; cdr3_nt: TGTGCCAGCAGCTTTCGGGACAGGGGCTCTGGGGCCAACGTCCTGACTTTC; cdr3_aa: CASSFRDRGSGANVLTF
j_call: TRBJ1-4; d_call: NA; v_call: TRBV7-6; clone_size: few; cdr3_nt: TGTGCCAGCAGCTTAGGCGGGGCCGGAGGCGAAAAACTGTTTTTT; cdr3_aa: CASSLGGAGGEKLFF
j_call: TRBJ1-6; d_call: NA; v_call: TRBV7-9; clone_size: NA; cdr3_nt: TGTGCCAGCAGCTTAGTTCCGGGGTTGGGTTCACCCCTCCACTTT; cdr3_aa: CASSLVPGLGSPLHF
j_call: TRBJ1-1; d_call: NA; v_call: TRBV4-3; clone_size: NA; cdr3_nt: TGCGCCAGCACCCAAGATACGATACGGGAAAGTGAAGCTTTCTTT; cdr3_aa: CASTQDTIRESEAFF
j_call: TRBJ2-7; d_call: TRBD1; v_call: TRBV9; clone_size: once; cdr3_nt: TGTGCCAGCAGCGTAGGGGGACAGACGTACGAGCAGTACTTC; cdr3_aa: CASSVGGQTYEQYF
j_call: TRBJ2-7; d_call: NA; v_call: TRBV18; clone_size: few; cdr3_nt: TGTGCCAGCTCACCAAGAGAGTTAGGGGGCTACGAGCAGTACTTC; cdr3_aa: CASSPRELGGYEQYF
j_call: TRBJ1-2; d_call: NA; v_call: TRBV11-2; clone_size: NA; cdr3_nt: TGTGCCAGTGGGGGGGTATTTGTTAACTATGGCTACACCTTC; cdr3_aa: CASGGVFVNYGYTF
j_call: TRBJ2-7; d_call: NA; v_call: TRBV10-3; clone_size: NA; cdr3_nt: TGTGCCATCAGTGATAAGGGAGTCCAGTACGAGCAGTACTTC; cdr3_aa: CAISDKGVQYEQYF
j_call: TRBJ1-3; d_call: NA; v_call: TRBV6-5; clone_size: NA; cdr3_nt: TGTGCCAGCAGTTACTCGCCGAGCTCTGGAAACACCATATATTTT; cdr3_aa: CASSYSPSSGNTIYF
j_call: TRBJ2-1; d_call: NA; v_call: TRBV2; clone_size: NA; cdr3_nt: TGTGCCAGCCTATCTCAACTTACCGAGAGGAATGAGCAGTTCTTC; cdr3_aa: CASLSQLTERNEQFF
j_call: TRBJ2-7; d_call: NA; v_call: TRBV5-1; clone_size: NA; cdr3_nt: TGCGCCAGCAGCTTGGCCGGAAGGAGCGAGCAGTACTTC; cdr3_aa: CASSLAGRSEQYF
j_call: TRBJ2-5; d_call: TRBD1; v_call: TRBV13; clone_size: NA; cdr3_nt: TGTGCCAGCAGAGCTCAAACAGGGGTCCGGGAGACCCAGTACTTC; cdr3_aa: CASRAQTGVRETQYF
j_call: TRBJ2-7; d_call: TRBD1; v_call: TRBV28; clone_size: NA; cdr3_nt: TGTGCCAGCAGTCTCCCGACCGGACAGGGTTACGAGCAGTACTTC; cdr3_aa: CASSLPTGQGYEQYF
j_call: TRBJ1-2; d_call: NA; v_call: TRBV9; clone_size: NA; cdr3_nt: TGTGCCAGCAGCGGACAGACAGTACTTCACGGCTACACCTTC; cdr3_aa: CASSGQTVLHGYTF
j_call: TRBJ1-5; d_call: NA; v_call: TRBV7-2; clone_size: NA; cdr3_nt: TGTGCCAGCAGCTTAGCGCGGGGGTACAATCAGCCCCAGCATTTT; cdr3_aa: CASSLARGYNQPQHF
j_call: TRBJ1-5; d_call: TRBD1; v_call: TRBV19; clone_size: NA; cdr3_nt: TGTGCCAGTAGTATAGTTGGGACAGGCAGTCAGCCCCAGCATTTT; cdr3_aa: CASSIVGTGSQPQHF
j_call: TRBJ1-4; d_call: NA; v_call: TRBV7-9; clone_size: NA; cdr3_nt: TGTGCCAGCAGCTTTATCACAGGGAATGAAAAACTGTTTTTT; cdr3_aa: CASSFITGNEKLFF
j_call: TRBJ1-4; d_call: TRBD1; v_call: TRBV7-2; clone_size: NA; cdr3_nt: TGTGCCAGCAGCTCCTTAGGGGGGACAGGTGAAAAACTGTTTTTT; cdr3_aa: CASSSLGGTGEKLFF
j_call: TRBJ1-3; d_call: TRBD1; v_call: TRBV5-1; clone_size: NA; cdr3_nt: TGCGCCAGCAGCTTGTCCCAGGGGGCTAGAGGAAACACCATATATTTT; cdr3_aa: CASSLSQGARGNTIYF